The 8 T cell receptor beta chains below were found in one sample sequenced in a study of identical twins. TCRdb fed the 5' RACE reads into MiXCR, producing one record per CDR3 protein. The sample consists of about 790,000 distinct CDR3 sequences, 15% to 20% of them appearing once. The same specimen was also included in a second study, on T cells expressing NK-cell markers.

Sequencing was done on a sample of PBMCs. These receptors were taken from a woman younger than 35 in good health.

V usage is TRBV12-3 or TRBV12-4 and J usage is TRBJ2-3; 12 bases map to TRBD2. The ends lost 3 bases at V and 6 bases at J; junction bases unmatched: 13. There are 18 residues in the CDR3. The CDR3 DNA reads as TGTGCCAGCAGTTTGATGCTAGCGGGAGGGGGTGCCCGGGATACGCAGTATTTT. Residues: CASSLMLAGGGARDTQYF.

This chain uses TRBV12-3 or TRBV12-4 with TRBJ2-3; the D gene is possibly TRBD1 (6 bases). The CDR3 totals 15 residues. V was pared by 6 bases and J by 0 bases, with 13 bases between. This CDR3 reads CASRRSGHSTDTQYF. The CDR3 DNA follows: TGTGCCAGCAGGCGATCGGGACATAGCACAGATACGCAGTATTTT.

The gene calls are TRBV6-5 and TRBJ2-5; 12 nucleotides align to TRBD2. The CDR3 contains 15 residues. V lost 4 bases, J lost 6 bases, and 6 bases stayed unmatched. In germline, CDR1 is MNHEY, CDR2 SVGAGI. CDR3 sequence: CASSSLAGGMKTQYF. CDR3 nucleotides: TGTGCCAGCAGTTCCCTAGCGGGGGGGATGAAGACCCAGTACTTC.

DNA of the CDR3: TGTGCCAGCAGTCCGAGACAGGGGATTGGAAACACCATATATTTT. Residues: CASSPRQGIGNTIYF. The chain combines TRBV12-3 or TRBV12-4 with TRBJ1-3; TRBD1 matches at 8 bases. This CDR3 region has 15 residues. The V gene end was trimmed by 5 bases and the J gene end by 3 bases; junction bases not matched to a gene: 6.

The sample holds a few counts of this clonotype. This chain connects TRBV20-1 to TRBJ2-7; 10 positions match TRBD2. The CDR3 runs to 14 residues. The V gene's germline CDR1 is DFQATT and CDR2 SNEGSKA (reference sequence). The J segment lost 6 bases and the V segment lost 5 bases, leaving 10 bases of the junction unmatched. The CDR3: CSARPGLAGVEQYF. The CDR3 bases are TGCAGTGCTCGGCCAGGGCTAGCGGGAGTCGAGCAGTACTTC.

This clonotype has more than one count but fewer than ten. This chain connects TRBV20-1 to TRBJ2-3; D ambiguous. CDR1 and CDR2 (germline): DFQATT, SNEGSKA (reference sequence). Trimming shortened V by 4 bases and J by 4 bases, and 6 bases separated the two germline ends. CDR3 size: 11 residues. The CDR3 here is CSANVADTQYF. The DNA of the CDR3 is TGCAGTGCTAACGTGGCAGATACGCAGTATTTT.

The rearrangement links TRBV6-6 to TRBJ1-2; TRBD1 is a possible D gene (5 bases). Trimming stripped 6 bases from V and 7 bases from J, with 12 bases between. The CDR3 is 12 amino acids. The germline gives CDR1 MNHNY, CDR2 SVGAGI (reference sequence). The CDR3 nucleotides are TGTGCCAGCAGCTACAGTGGGGGTGGCTACACCTTC. Its translation: CASSYSGGGYTF.

There are many counts of this clonotype. The CDR3 protein is CASSLYGGGGKEQYF. CDR3 sequence (DNA): TGTGCCAGCAGCTTATACGGCGGAGGGGGTAAGGAGCAGTACTTC. This chain uses TRBV7-2 with TRBJ2-7, with D perhaps TRBD1 or TRBD2 (6 bases each). Germline V gene lookup returns CDR1 SGHTA and CDR2 FQGNSA. Trimming pared 2 bases from V and 7 bases from J, leaving 18 bases between. The CDR3 runs 15 residues.